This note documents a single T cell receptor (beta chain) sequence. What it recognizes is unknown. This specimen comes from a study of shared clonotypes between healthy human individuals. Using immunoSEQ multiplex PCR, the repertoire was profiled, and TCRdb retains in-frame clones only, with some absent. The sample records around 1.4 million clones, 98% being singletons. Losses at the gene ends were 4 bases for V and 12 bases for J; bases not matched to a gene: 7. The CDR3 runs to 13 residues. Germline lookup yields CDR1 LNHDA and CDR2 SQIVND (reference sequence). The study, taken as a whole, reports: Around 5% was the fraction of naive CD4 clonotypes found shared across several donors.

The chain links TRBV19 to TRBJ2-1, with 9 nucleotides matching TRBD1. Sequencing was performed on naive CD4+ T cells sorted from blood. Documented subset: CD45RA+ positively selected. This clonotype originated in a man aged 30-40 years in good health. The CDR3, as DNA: TGTGCCAGTAGTAAGGACAGGGGTCCGTCGCAGTTCTTC. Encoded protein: CASSKDRGPSQFF.